A selection of T cell receptor beta chains follows, all from one sample in a study of neoadjuvant anti-PD-1 for oral cavity cancer. Method: immunoSEQ multiplex PCR; TCRdb's copy keeps in-frame clones and lacks some. Of fewer than 20,000 clones in the sample, roughly 78% were seen once. This material consisted of PBMCs, taken before nivolumab (anti-PD-1) treatment. The receptor set was obtained from a person between 35 and 79 years old with oral cavity squamous cell carcinoma. Both conserved end residues are part of each CDR3. A D gene is named only where the DNA matches it firmly. Not all rows give a size; the values are once, few, many and, for expanded clones, a class.

>.|.|TRBV27|TRBJ1-2|15
CASSLNFRAHYGYTF
TGTGCCAGCTCCTTGAATTTCAGGGCCCACTATGGCTACACCTTC
>few|.|TRBV6-1|TRBJ1-2|17
CASSEVFSPLRHYGYTF
TGTGCCAGCAGTGAAGTCTTCTCACCTCTTCGTCACTATGGCTACACCTTC
>.|.|TRBV7-8|TRBJ2-2|15
CASRHNRVSTGELFF
TGTGCCAGCAGGCATAACAGGGTATCCACCGGGGAGCTGTTTTTT
>few|.|TRBV4-2|TRBJ1-4|13
CASSRDRTGELFF
TGTGCCAGCAGCAGGGACCGGACCGGTGAACTGTTTTTT
>.|.|TRBV4-1|TRBJ2-1|14
CASSHRRGANEQFF
TGCGCCAGCAGCCACAGGAGAGGGGCTAATGAGCAGTTCTTC
>.|TRBD2|TRBV11-3|TRBJ2-1|15
CASSEGTSRNNEQFF
TGTGCCAGCAGCGAGGGGACTAGCCGAAACAATGAGCAGTTCTTC
>.|TRBD2|TRBV5-1|TRBJ2-3|15
CASSLGGGNTDTQYF
TGCGCCAGCAGCTTGGGCGGGGGAAACACAGATACGCAGTATTTT
>.|TRBD2|TRBV7-3|TRBJ2-3|16
CASSSIPAGGTDTQYF
TGTGCCAGCAGCTCAATCCCAGCGGGGGGCACAGATACGCAGTATTTT
>.|TRBD2|TRBV4-2|TRBJ2-3|12
CASSREGDTQYF
TGTGCCAGCAGCCGGGAGGGAGATACGCAGTATTTT
>.|.|TRBV11-2|TRBJ2-5|16
CASSSWTVGYQETQYF
TGTGCCAGCAGCTCATGGACAGTCGGTTACCAAGAGACCCAGTACTTC
>.|.|TRBV19|TRBJ1-5|15
CASSIRLYSNQPQHF
TGTGCCAGTAGTATTCGACTGTATAGCAATCAGCCCCAGCATTTT
>few|.|TRBV28|TRBJ2-1|14
CASRGSPDYNEQFF
TGTGCCAGCAGAGGGTCCCCGGACTACAATGAGCAGTTCTTC
>few|TRBD1|TRBV30|TRBJ1-5|15
CAWSTTTGAGQPQHF
TGTGCCTGGAGTACGACGACAGGGGCGGGGCAGCCCCAGCATTTT